Below are 29 T cell receptor beta chains sequenced from a single sample in a study of shared clonotypes between healthy human individuals. CD45RO-negative, CCR7-selected cells formed the naive CD8 fraction, which excluded terminally differentiated effector memory CD45RA+ cells. This table comes from immunoSEQ multiplex PCR, and its TCRdb copy is limited to in-frame clones, with some not included. The table includes around 700,000 clones, 90% to 95% detected once. Sequencing input: naive CD8+ T cells sorted from blood. The receptor set was obtained from a man aged 25-45 years in good health.

V and J are TRBV30 and TRBJ2-3; D unresolved. The CDR3 is 13 residues long. Trimming took off 2 bases at V and 5 bases at J, with 11 bases between the two ends. Germline CDR1 is GTSNPN and CDR2 is SVGIG (reference sequence). The CDR3 nucleotides read TGTGCCTGGAGTACTGGGATGGAAGATACGCAGTATTTT. Translated, it gives CAWSTGMEDTQYF.

This clone was seen just once. The chain employs TRBV27 and TRBJ2-3; D gene ambiguous. This CDR3 contains 15 residues. Trimming took 4 bases from V and 0 from J, leaving 11 bases between them. CDR1 MNHEY and CDR2 SMNVEV come from the germline V gene (reference sequence). The CDR3 sequence is CASSSRIDSTDTQYF. As DNA, the CDR3 is TGTGCCAGCAGTTCCCGGATAGATAGCACAGATACGCAGTATTTT.

For this clone: The same CDR3 is also encoded by other DNA sequences in this sample. This chain connects TRBV2 to TRBJ2-1, with D uncertain. In germline, CDR1 is SNHLY, CDR2 FYNNEI. This CDR3 spans 15 amino acids. The ends were cut back, 1 base at V and 0 bases at J, with 7 bases in the middle. The CDR3 protein is CASSEDSSSYNEQFF. The CDR3 region has the DNA TGTGCCAGCAGTGAAGACTCGAGCTCCTACAATGAGCAGTTCTTC.

This sequence joins TRBV4-1 and TRBJ2-1; weak D call: TRBD1 (5 bases). The CDR3 totals 13 residues. The germline V and J ends were trimmed by 4 bases and 3 bases, with 7 bases remaining between them. Germline loops: CDR1 MGHRA, CDR2 YSYEKL. The CDR3 region has the DNA TGCGCCAGCAGCCTCAGGGACTACAATGAGCAGTTCTTC. Translating it yields CASSLRDYNEQFF.

The rearrangement joins TRBV30 to TRBJ2-3; D is undetermined. V dropped 3 bases and J dropped 6 bases, with 10 bases sitting between them. The CDR3 extends over 12 amino acids. Germline V gene data show CDR1 as GTSNPN and CDR2 as SVGIG (reference sequence). The CDR3 loop is CAWSESGDTQYF. The CDR3 nucleotides are TGTGCCTGGAGCGAAAGTGGGGATACGCAGTATTTT.

This clone came up a few times. The chain carries TRBV9 and TRBJ2-2; possibly TRBD2 for D (5 bases). This CDR3 has 14 residues. Germline lookup yields CDR1 SGDLS and CDR2 YYNGEE. The V end was cut by 4 bases, the J end by 6 bases, with 13 bases between. DNA for the CDR3: TGTGCCAGCAGCTCGGGAAATTCTCCCGGGGAGCTGTTTTTT. This sequence encodes CASSSGNSPGELFF. Complete variable domain (other parts from reference TRBV9 and TRBJ2-2): DSGVTQTPKHLITATGQRVTLRCSPRSGDLSVYWYQQSLDQGLQFLIQYYNGEERAKGNILERFSAQQFPDLHSELNLSSLELGDSALYFCASSSGNSPGELFFGEGSRLTVL.

CDR3: CASSLGDRGSYEQYF. CDR3 sequence (DNA): TGTGCCAGCAGCTTAGGGGACAGGGGCTCCTACGAGCAGTACTTC. V and J are TRBV7-6 and TRBJ2-7; 10 bases match TRBD1. Germline lookup yields CDR1 SGHVS and CDR2 FNYEAQ. The junction had 0 bases not matched to a gene; V was cut back by 1 base and J by 0 bases. The CDR3 extends over 15 amino acids. Full variable domain (missing parts from reference TRBV7-6 and TRBJ2-7): GAGVSQSPRYKVTKRGQDVALRCDPISGHVSLYWYRQALGQGPEFLTYFNYEAQQDKSGLPNDRFSAERPEGSISTLTIQRTEQRDSAMYRCASSLGDRGSYEQYFGPGTRLTVT.

This chain joins TRBV5-1 and TRBJ2-1; 7 bases map to TRBD2. This CDR3 has 14 amino acids. The germline V gene has CDR1 SGHRS and CDR2 YFSETQ. Trimming took 9 bases from V and 6 from J; bases not matched to a gene: 12. The CDR3 protein is CATLAASEGNEQFF. CDR3 in DNA: TGCGCCACCCTAGCGGCTAGTGAGGGCAATGAGCAGTTCTTC.

This clone was picked up a small number of times. The chain combines TRBV7-9 with TRBJ1-2; the match to TRBD1 covers 7 bases. The germline CDR1 and CDR2 sequences are SEHNR and FQNEAQ (reference sequence). The ends lost 2 bases at V and 4 bases at J; junction bases unmatched: 4. CDR3 length equals 14 residues. The CDR3 region is CASSLIDRAYGYTF. The CDR3, as DNA: TGTGCCAGCAGCTTAATCGACAGGGCCTATGGCTACACCTTC.

The chain combines TRBV7-2 with TRBJ2-2, with a tentative D call TRBD2 (5 bases). This CDR3 has 16 amino acids. Germline V gene lookup returns CDR1 SGHTA and CDR2 FQGNSA. V was trimmed by 2 bases and J by 7 bases, leaving 17 bases between them. The CDR3 reads CASSLQTISIFGELFF. Written as DNA, the CDR3 is TGTGCCAGCAGCTTACAGACTATCTCGATCTTCGGGGAGCTGTTTTTT. Full variable domain (rest looked up from reference TRBV7-2 and TRBJ2-2): GAGVSQSPSNKVTEKGKDVELRCDPISGHTALYWYRQSLGQGLEFLIYFQGNSAPDKSGLPSDRFSAERTGGSVSTLTIQRTQQEDSAVYLCASSLQTISIFGELFFGEGSRLTVL.

This clone occurred once. The gene calls are TRBV6-5 and TRBJ1-1, with D hard to call. Between the trimmed V and J ends, which lost 6 bases and 3 bases, there was a span of 11 bases. The CDR3 loop spans 13 amino acids. Germline CDR1 MNHEY, CDR2 SVGAGI. Written as DNA, the CDR3 is TGTGCCAGCAGAATCACCTTGTACACTGAAGCTTTCTTT. This translates into CASRITLYTEAFF.

The chain recombines TRBV19 with TRBJ2-7; D gene ambiguous. Germline loops: CDR1 LNHDA, CDR2 SQIVND (reference sequence). CDR3 size: 13 residues. The V gene lost 5 bases and the J gene lost 0 bases, with 8 bases spanning the gap. CDR3 DNA: TGTGCCAGTAGTGAGATGAGCTCCTACGAGCAGTACTTC. It yields the protein CASSEMSSYEQYF.

This clone appeared a single time. This rearrangement joins TRBV6-5 to TRBJ2-1, with D tentatively TRBD2 (6 bases). Germline-derived CDR1 and CDR2 are MNHEY and SVGAGI. The ends were cut back, 2 bases at V and 3 bases at J, with 8 bases in the middle. The CDR3 spans 14 residues. The CDR3: CASSYGGNYNEQFF. CDR3 DNA sequence: TGTGCCAGCAGTTACGGGGGGAACTACAATGAGCAGTTCTTC.

V is TRBV11-2 and J is TRBJ2-5; 14 bases align to TRBD2. The V gene's germline CDR1 is SGHAT and CDR2 FQNNGV. Trimming at V came to 4 bases and at J to 4 bases, leaving 8 bases not matched to a gene. The CDR3 covers 17 residues. As DNA, the CDR3 is TGTGCCAGCAGCTCAGGACTAGCGGGAGGAATGTTAGAGACCCAGTACTTC. Amino acid sequence: CASSSGLAGGMLETQYF.

The CDR3 nucleotides read TGTGCCAGCGGATTGTTGGGGGGCAATCAGCCCCAGCATTTT. Its protein is CASGLLGGNQPQHF. The V gene is TRBV27, the J gene TRBJ1-5, with a tentative D call TRBD1 (5 bases). The germline V and J ends were trimmed by 8 bases and 2 bases, with 13 bases remaining between them. This CDR3 is built from 14 residues. CDR1 and CDR2 (germline): MNHEY, SMNVEV (reference sequence).

The rearrangement joins TRBV10-3 to TRBJ1-1; 9 bases agree with TRBD1. This CDR3 has 14 amino acids. The germline V gene has CDR1 ENHRY and CDR2 SYGVKD. V was pared by 8 bases and J by 1 base, with 5 bases of the junction left unmatched. The CDR3 spells CAIWTGAQNTEAFF. The CDR3 coding sequence is TGTGCCATCTGGACAGGGGCCCAGAACACTGAAGCTTTCTTT.

The chain is built from TRBV27 and TRBJ1-5; 11 bases align to TRBD1. V was clipped by 5 bases and J by 8 bases; unmatched bases: 11. The CDR3 sequence is 16 residues long. Germline-derived CDR1 and CDR2 are MNHEY and SMNVEV (reference sequence). CDR3 loop: CASSQRTGGAKKPQHF. As DNA, the CDR3 is TGTGCCAGCAGTCAGCGGACAGGGGGCGCGAAAAAGCCCCAGCATTTT.

The genes are TRBV27 and TRBJ2-2; D gene uncertain. V lost 4 bases, J lost 1 base, and 16 bases lay in between. CDR1 MNHEY and CDR2 SMNVEV come from the germline V gene (reference sequence). The CDR3 is made up of 17 amino acids. In DNA form, the CDR3 reads TGTGCCAGCAGTTCCCTCAGGACGGGCTTGAACACCGGGGAGCTGTTTTTT. It encodes CASSSLRTGLNTGELFF.

V usage is TRBV10-3 and J usage is TRBJ2-1; weak D call: TRBD2 (6 bases). The V gene's germline CDR1 is ENHRY and CDR2 SYGVKD. This CDR3 spans 13 amino acids. Trimming took off 8 bases at V and 7 bases at J, with 15 bases between the two ends. CDR3 sequence reads: CAISTSGGNEQFF. The DNA for the CDR3 is TGTGCCATCTCGACTAGTGGAGGGAATGAGCAGTTCTTC.

V usage is TRBV4-1 and J usage is TRBJ2-1, with D uncertain. The V end was cut by 1 base, the J end by 6 bases, with 16 bases between. The length of the CDR3 is 16 residues. Germline lookup yields CDR1 MGHRA and CDR2 YSYEKL. DNA for the CDR3: TGCGCCAGCAGCCAAGTCGAGAGGCCCCCTCTCAATGAGCAGTTCTTC. Residues: CASSQVERPPLNEQFF.

The chain employs TRBV5-1 and TRBJ2-7, with D maybe TRBD1 (6 bases). The CDR3 spans 15 residues. The ends were cut back, 2 bases at V and 0 bases at J, with 12 bases in the middle. Germline CDR1 SGHRS, CDR2 YFSETQ. Here the CDR3 reads CASSLPGANSYEQYF. CDR3 sequence (DNA): TGCGCCAGCAGCTTACCAGGGGCGAACTCCTACGAGCAGTACTTC.

The chain uses TRBV27 and TRBJ2-7, with TRBD2 as a possible D gene (5 bases). V lost 3 bases and J lost 2, with 14 bases in between. Germline V gene data show CDR1 as MNHEY and CDR2 as SMNVEV (reference sequence). The CDR3 is 15 residues long. The CDR3 DNA follows: TGTGCCAGCAGTTTTTCCGGGGTAGGTCCCTACGAGCAGTACTTC. Translating gives CASSFSGVGPYEQYF.

This chain links TRBV7-2 with TRBJ2-1; 7 bases agree with TRBD2. Losses at the gene ends were 0 bases for V and 6 bases for J; bases not matched to a gene: 8. Germline values: CDR1 SGHTA, CDR2 FQGNSA. This CDR3 is built from 16 residues. CDR3 nucleotide sequence: TGTGCCAGCAGCTTAGCGCTAGCGGAGAGTGGCAATGAGCAGTTCTTC. Amino acid sequence: CASSLALAESGNEQFF.

The J gene is TRBJ2-6, the V gene TRBV7-9, with D tentatively TRBD2 (5 bases). The CDR3 has 15 residues. Germline CDR1 and CDR2: SEHNR and FQNEAQ (reference sequence). The V end lost 3 bases, the J end lost 2 bases, and 8 bases lay between the germline ends. CDR3 sequence reads: CASSFHGAGANVLTF. In DNA form, the CDR3 reads TGTGCCAGCAGCTTCCACGGGGCTGGGGCCAACGTCCTGACTTTC.

The DNA of the CDR3 is TGCAGTGCCGCACGCGGGGAGCTGTTTTTT. Protein sequence: CSAARGELFF. The chain carries TRBV20-1 and TRBJ2-2, with D unclear. With 6 bases removed from V and 7 bases from J, the gap between germline ends came to 6 bases. CDR3 length equals 10 residues. Per the germline V gene, CDR1 is DFQATT and CDR2 is SNEGSKA (reference sequence).

This chain links TRBV4-1 with TRBJ1-5, with TRBD1 as a possible D gene (6 bases). The germline V gene has CDR1 MGHRA and CDR2 YSYEKL. Trimming cost V 1 base and J 7 bases, with 14 bases left between them. The CDR3 runs to 15 residues. The CDR3: CASSQAAGVGQPQHF. Here the CDR3 DNA reads TGCGCCAGCAGCCAAGCGGCAGGGGTTGGCCAGCCCCAGCATTTT.

The chain is built from TRBV2 and TRBJ1-5, with TRBD1 as a possible D gene (6 bases). The CDR3 totals 16 residues. The V and J ends lost 4 bases and 0 bases respectively, with 13 bases between them. Germline loops: CDR1 SNHLY, CDR2 FYNNEI. In DNA, the CDR3 is TGTGCCAGCAGTGGAGACAGGAACTATAGCAATCAGCCCCAGCATTTT. As protein: CASSGDRNYSNQPQHF.

The table lists this clone with a count of one. The chain recombines TRBV10-2 with TRBJ2-2; the D gene is possibly TRBD1 (6 bases). Germline values: CDR1 WSHSY, CDR2 SAAADI. Trimming left V 6 bases short and J 4 bases short, with 9 bases between. The CDR3 is 13 residues long. In nucleotides, the CDR3 is TGCGCCAGCAGCGGGACAACCACCGGGGAGCTGTTTTTT. Translating gives CASSGTTTGELFF.

The DNA for the CDR3 is TGTGCCATCAGTAACCAGCAAGAGACCCAGTACTTC. The encoded protein is CAISNQQETQYF. The genes are TRBV10-3 and TRBJ2-5; D remains ambiguous. Per the germline V gene, CDR1 is ENHRY and CDR2 is SYGVKD. The V end lost 5 bases, the J end lost 2 bases, and 6 bases lay between the germline ends. The CDR3 has 12 amino acids.